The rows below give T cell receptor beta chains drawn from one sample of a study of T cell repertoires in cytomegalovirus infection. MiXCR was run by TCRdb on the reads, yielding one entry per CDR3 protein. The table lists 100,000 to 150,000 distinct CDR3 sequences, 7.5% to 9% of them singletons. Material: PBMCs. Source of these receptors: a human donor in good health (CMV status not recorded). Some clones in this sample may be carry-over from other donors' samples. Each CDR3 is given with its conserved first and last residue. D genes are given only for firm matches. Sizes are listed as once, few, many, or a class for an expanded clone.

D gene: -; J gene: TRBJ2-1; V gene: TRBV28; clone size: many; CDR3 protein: CASSLSRPLAEQFF; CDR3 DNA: TGTGCCAGCAGTCTCTCCCGGCCCTTGGCTGAGCAGTTCTTC
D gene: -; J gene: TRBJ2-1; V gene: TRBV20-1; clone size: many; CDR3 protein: CSAGAYKGEQFF; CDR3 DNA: TGCAGTGCGGGGGCATATAAGGGTGAGCAGTTCTTC
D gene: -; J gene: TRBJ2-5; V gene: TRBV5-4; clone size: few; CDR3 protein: CASSSPWGQETQYF; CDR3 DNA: TGTGCCAGCAGCTCCCCATGGGGACAAGAGACCCAGTACTTC
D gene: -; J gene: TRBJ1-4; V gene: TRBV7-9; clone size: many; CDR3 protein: CASSHISGATNEKLFF; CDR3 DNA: TGTGCCAGCAGCCACATCTCGGGAGCAACTAATGAAAAACTGTTTTTT
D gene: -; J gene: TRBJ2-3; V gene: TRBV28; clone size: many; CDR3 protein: CASSTGTPSTDTQYF; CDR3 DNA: TGTGCCAGCTCCACCGGGACCCCCAGCACAGATACGCAGTATTTT
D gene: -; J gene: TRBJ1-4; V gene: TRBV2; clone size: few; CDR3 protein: CASRGGRATNEKLFF; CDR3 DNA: TGTGCCAGCCGGGGTGGCAGGGCAACTAATGAAAAACTGTTTTTT
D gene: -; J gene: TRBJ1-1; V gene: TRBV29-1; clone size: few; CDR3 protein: CSVGKQTGAFF; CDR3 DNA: TGCAGCGTTGGTAAACAGACTGGGGCTTTCTTT
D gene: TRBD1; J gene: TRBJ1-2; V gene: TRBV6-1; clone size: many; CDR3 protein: CASQGQGLYGYTF; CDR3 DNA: TGTGCCAGCCAAGGACAGGGCCTCTATGGCTACACCTTC
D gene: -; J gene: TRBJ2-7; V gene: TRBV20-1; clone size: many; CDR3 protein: CSVTKSSYEQYF; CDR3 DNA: TGCAGCGTCACAAAGAGCTCCTACGAGCAGTACTTC
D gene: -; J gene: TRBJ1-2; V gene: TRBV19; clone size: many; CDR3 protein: CASSGQFADYGYTF; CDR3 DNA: TGTGCCAGTAGTGGACAATTTGCGGACTATGGCTACACCTTC
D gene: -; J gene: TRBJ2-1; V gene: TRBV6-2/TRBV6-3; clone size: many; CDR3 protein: CASREMHEQFF; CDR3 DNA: TGTGCCAGCAGAGAGATGCATGAGCAGTTCTTC
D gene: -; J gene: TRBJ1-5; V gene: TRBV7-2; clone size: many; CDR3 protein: CASSFPGRSNQPQHF; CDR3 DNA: TGTGCCAGCAGCTTCCCGGGACGGTCAAATCAGCCCCAGCATTTT
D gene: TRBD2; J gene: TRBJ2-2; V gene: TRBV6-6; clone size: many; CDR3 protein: CASIIAGGRGGELFF; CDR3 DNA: TGTGCCAGCATCATAGCGGGGGGGCGAGGCGGGGAGCTGTTTTTT
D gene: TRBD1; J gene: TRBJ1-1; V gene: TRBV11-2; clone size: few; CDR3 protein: CASSQRGLSNTEAFF; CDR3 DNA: TGTGCCAGCAGTCAAAGGGGGCTTTCGAACACTGAAGCTTTCTTT